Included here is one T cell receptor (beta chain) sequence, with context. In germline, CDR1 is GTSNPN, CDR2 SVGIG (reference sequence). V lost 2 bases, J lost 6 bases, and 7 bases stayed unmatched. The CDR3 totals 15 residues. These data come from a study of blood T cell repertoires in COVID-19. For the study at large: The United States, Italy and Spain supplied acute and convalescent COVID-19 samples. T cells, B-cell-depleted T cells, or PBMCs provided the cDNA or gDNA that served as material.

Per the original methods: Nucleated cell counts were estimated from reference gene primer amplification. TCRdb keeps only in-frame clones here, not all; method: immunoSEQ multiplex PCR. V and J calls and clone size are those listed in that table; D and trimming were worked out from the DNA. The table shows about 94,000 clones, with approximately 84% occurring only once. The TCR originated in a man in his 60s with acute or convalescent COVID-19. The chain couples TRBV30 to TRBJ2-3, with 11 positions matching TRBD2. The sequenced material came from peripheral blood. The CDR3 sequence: CAWSLASGGPDTQYF. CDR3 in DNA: TGTGCCTGGAGTTTGGCTAGCGGGGGGCCGGATACGCAGTATTTT. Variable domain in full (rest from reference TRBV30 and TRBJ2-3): SQTIHQWPATLVQPVGSPLSLECTVEGTSNPNLYWYRQAAGRGLQLLFYSVGIGQISSEVPQNLSASRPQDRQFILSSKKLLLSDSGFYLCAWSLASGGPDTQYFGPGTRLTVL.